The 28 T cell receptor beta chains given below trace back to one sample, sequenced in a study of CD8 T cells in Susac syndrome. Random hexamers served to reverse transcribe roughly 0.5 to 1 ug RNA. Each CDR3 protein gets one entry after TCRdb re-called the immunoSEQ multiplex PCR reads with MiXCR. The table has approximately 120,000 distinct CDR3 sequences, under 95% seen once. Sequenced: CD8+ T cells from PBMCs. The source is a human donor with multiple sclerosis.

The V gene is TRBV30, the J gene TRBJ2-7; TRBD2 might be the D (6 bases). Trimming left V 2 bases short and J 3 bases short, with 14 bases between. Germline V lookup: CDR1 GTSNPN, CDR2 SVGIG (reference sequence). CDR3 length: 14 residues. The CDR3 region is CAWSRGRGYYEQYF. CDR3 nucleotides: TGTGCCTGGAGTCGAGGCCGGGGGTACTACGAGCAGTACTTC.

The J gene is TRBJ2-7, the V gene TRBV6-6; D ambiguous. Germline V gene data show CDR1 as MNHNY and CDR2 as SVGAGI (reference sequence). V lost 2 bases and J 4 bases, leaving 6 bases between the germline ends. This CDR3 is built from 12 residues. The CDR3 spells CASSYAEYEQYF. The CDR3 DNA sequence: TGTGCCAGCAGTTACGCGGAATACGAGCAGTACTTC.

This clonotype was seen more than once but under ten times. The chain carries TRBV7-9 and TRBJ1-2; weak D call: TRBD1 (6 bases). CDR3 size: 15 residues. The ends were cut back, 5 bases at V and 4 bases at J, with 17 bases in the middle. Germline CDR1 SEHNR, CDR2 FQNEAQ (reference sequence). Written as DNA, the CDR3 is TGTGCCAGCAGCACCTCACAGGGAGAATTCTATGGCTACACCTTC. This encodes CASSTSQGEFYGYTF.

The rearrangement joins TRBV6-5 to TRBJ1-5, with TRBD1 as a possible D gene (6 bases). Germline V gene lookup returns CDR1 MNHEY and CDR2 SVGAGI. CDR3 length: 14 amino acids. V lost 2 bases to trimming and J lost 5 bases, with 10 bases between them. The CDR3 bases are TGTGCCAGCAGTTACGGGGGCGTTGATCAGCCCCAGCATTTT. It is translated as CASSYGGVDQPQHF.

CDR3 in amino acids: CASRSPRQGMNTEAFF. CDR3 sequence (DNA): TGTGCCAGCAGATCACCCCGACAGGGAATGAACACTGAAGCTTTCTTT. V and J are TRBV27 and TRBJ1-1, with TRBD1 identical over 7 bases. The CDR3 totals 16 residues. With 6 bases clipped from V and 0 bases from J, the junction kept 10 bases outside the gene matches. Germline V lookup: CDR1 MNHEY, CDR2 SMNVEV (reference sequence).

The chain has TRBV5-4 and TRBJ2-3; 7 bases align to TRBD1. The CDR3 is 15 residues long. Per germline, CDR1 SGHNT and CDR2 YYREEE (reference sequence). The V and J ends lost 4 bases and 4 bases, in that order; junction bases with no gene match: 9. The CDR3 DNA sequence: TGTGCCAGCAGCCCCGGGACAGTCGCTTCAGATACGCAGTATTTT. This translates into CASSPGTVASDTQYF.

The V call is TRBV11-2, the J call TRBJ1-4; the D is unclear. The CDR3 spans 14 residues. The V end lost 3 bases, the J end lost 0 bases, and 5 bases lay between the germline ends. The germline V gene has CDR1 SGHAT and CDR2 FQNNGV. The CDR3 coding sequence is TGTGCCAGCAGCTTTACTGCAACTAATGAAAAACTGTTTTTT. Encoded protein: CASSFTATNEKLFF.

DNA of the CDR3: TGTGCCAGCTCCGCCCCAGGGGCTCTCCTGGATGAGCAGTTCTTC. This translates into CASSAPGALLDEQFF. The V call is TRBV18, the J call TRBJ2-1; D might be TRBD1 (6 bases). This CDR3 region has 15 residues. Germline V gives CDR1 KGHSH, CDR2 LQKENI. V was cut by 6 bases and J by 8 bases, with 20 bases left in between.

V is TRBV6-5 and J is TRBJ1-4; no reliable D call. The germline gives CDR1 MNHEY, CDR2 SVGAGI. Trimming took off 5 bases at V and 0 bases at J, with 10 bases between the two ends. The CDR3 covers 15 residues. The CDR3 region has the DNA TGTGCCAGCAGTCCCCTCAGAACAACTAATGAAAAACTGTTTTTT. It translates to CASSPLRTTNEKLFF.

Here the CDR3 DNA reads TGTGCCAGCAGTTTGGGGCTCACCGCCGAAGCTTTCTTT. Residues: CASSLGLTAEAFF. V and J are TRBV27 and TRBJ1-1, with a tentative D call TRBD1 (5 bases). The V end was cut by 3 bases, the J end by 8 bases, with 13 bases between. The CDR3 runs 13 residues. Germline-derived CDR1 and CDR2 are MNHEY and SMNVEV (reference sequence).

The chain has TRBV6-5 and TRBJ2-2; D not certain. This CDR3 comprises 14 residues. CDR1 and CDR2 (germline): MNHEY, SVGAGI. V lost 2 bases, J lost 0 bases, and 4 bases lay in between. CDR3 sequence (DNA): TGTGCCAGCAGTTACGCCTCGAACACCGGGGAGCTGTTTTTT. Amino acids: CASSYASNTGELFF.

The chain joins TRBV10-3 to TRBJ1-5, with no clear D. CDR3 length: 13 amino acids. Germline V CDR1 and CDR2: ENHRY, SYGVKD. V lost 10 bases and J 0 bases, leaving 10 bases between the germline ends. The CDR3 DNA follows: TGTGCCACTCGAGAAGATAGCAATCAGCCCCAGCATTTT. Protein sequence: CATREDSNQPQHF.

The V and J genes are TRBV7-8 and TRBJ2-7; D unclear. The CDR3 length is 14 residues. Between the trimmed V and J ends, which lost 3 bases and 2 bases, there was a span of 11 bases. Germline lookup yields CDR1 SGHVS and CDR2 FQNEAQ. The CDR3, as DNA: TGTGCCAGCAGCTTTCTTGGGCGGACCTACGAGCAGTACTTC. It yields the protein CASSFLGRTYEQYF.

The chain employs TRBV29-1 and TRBJ1-2; the match to TRBD1 covers 9 bases. This CDR3 contains 13 residues. Per germline, CDR1 SQVTM and CDR2 ANQGSEA. The V gene end was trimmed by 2 bases and the J gene end by 6 bases; junction bases not matched to a gene: 4. The DNA of the CDR3 is TGCAGCGTTGAAAACAGGGGGCTTGATGGCTACACCTTC. This codes for CSVENRGLDGYTF.

V usage is TRBV7-8 and J usage is TRBJ1-3; unclear D gene. V was cut by 4 bases and J by 0 bases, with 10 bases left in between. Germline V gene lookup returns CDR1 SGHVS and CDR2 FQNEAQ. The CDR3 is 15 amino acids. For the CDR3, the DNA is TGTGCCAGCAGCTACCTAGAGAGCTCTGGAAACACCATATATTTT. Its translation: CASSYLESSGNTIYF.

V is TRBV7-9 and J is TRBJ2-7; TRBD1 matches 7 bases. Per the germline V gene, CDR1 is SEHNR and CDR2 is FQNEAQ (reference sequence). V dropped 5 bases and J dropped 7; count of bases not matched to a gene: 11. The CDR3 runs 14 residues. The CDR3 nucleotides read TGTGCCAGCAGCGACAACAGGGGACGTTGGGAGCAGTACTTC. As protein: CASSDNRGRWEQYF.

CDR3 in amino acids: CASSFRGESFYETQYF. As DNA, the CDR3 is TGTGCCAGCAGCTTTAGAGGGGAGAGCTTCTATGAGACCCAGTACTTC. J is TRBJ2-5 and V is TRBV13; TRBD1 or TRBD2 may be the D gene (5 bases each). The CDR3 is 16 amino acids. The germline CDR1 and CDR2 sequences are PRHDT and FYEKMQ (reference sequence). With 3 bases removed from V and 5 bases from J, the gap between germline ends came to 19 bases.

The genes are TRBV20-1 and TRBJ2-7; no reliable D call. Germline values: CDR1 DFQATT, CDR2 SNEGSKA (reference sequence). V lost 5 bases and J 5 bases, leaving 22 bases between the germline ends. This CDR3 has 15 amino acids. The chain's CDR3 is CSAEAGPGLSNEQYF. The CDR3 DNA sequence: TGCAGTGCTGAAGCCGGACCGGGCCTCAGCAACGAGCAGTACTTC.

The CDR3 sequence: CASRVQGTTNYGYTF. The DNA for the CDR3 is TGTGCCAGCAGGGTACAGGGAACGACTAACTATGGCTACACCTTC. J is TRBJ1-2 and V is TRBV27; weak D call: TRBD1 (6 bases). CDR3 length: 15 residues. Trimming shortened V by 6 bases and J by 0 bases, and 14 bases separated the two germline ends. The germline V gene has CDR1 MNHEY and CDR2 SMNVEV (reference sequence).

The genes are TRBV7-9 and TRBJ2-3; perhaps TRBD2 as D (5 bases). CDR3 length: 15 amino acids. The V and J ends lost 5 bases and 0 bases respectively, with 12 bases between them. Germline V gene lookup returns CDR1 SEHNR and CDR2 FQNEAQ (reference sequence). The CDR3 here is CASSPPGVSTDTQYF. CDR3 sequence (DNA): TGTGCCAGCAGCCCGCCCGGGGTGAGCACAGATACGCAGTATTTT. The complete variable domain, with remaining parts taken from reference TRBV7-9 and TRBJ2-3, reads DTGVSQNPRHKITKRGQNVTFRCDPISEHNRLYWYRQTLGQGPEFLTYFQNEAQLEKSRLLSDRFSAERPKGSFSTLEIQRTEQGDSAMYLCASSPPGVSTDTQYFGPGTRLTVL.

This clonotype was seen a handful of times. The chain links TRBV5-4 to TRBJ2-4; D is unresolved. Germline-derived CDR1 and CDR2 are SGHNT and YYREEE (reference sequence). This CDR3 is built from 12 residues. V lost 3 bases to trimming and J lost 8 bases, with 9 bases between them. The CDR3 bases are TGTGCCAGCAGCTGGGGAAATGACATTCAGTACTTC. Protein sequence: CASSWGNDIQYF.

V usage is TRBV4-1 and J usage is TRBJ1-1; D remains unclear. The V gene's germline CDR1 is MGHRA and CDR2 YSYEKL. This CDR3 spans 14 amino acids. V was cut by 0 bases and J by 6 bases, with 11 bases left in between. Written as DNA, the CDR3 is TGCGCCAGCAGCCAAGATATCTGGGTGGCTGAAGCTTTCTTT. This encodes CASSQDIWVAEAFF.

J is TRBJ2-7 and V is TRBV10-3; no reliable D call. V was pared by 3 bases and J by 2 bases, with 11 bases between. This CDR3 is 14 amino acids long. The germline V gene encodes CDR1 ENHRY and CDR2 SYGVKD. CDR3 nucleotide sequence: TGTGCCATCAGTGATTCGGATGCAACCTACGAGCAGTACTTC. This encodes CAISDSDATYEQYF.

This rearrangement joins TRBV6-5 to TRBJ1-1; D is perhaps TRBD1 (6 bases). Germline V CDR1 and CDR2: MNHEY, SVGAGI. V lost 2 bases and J lost 7, with 11 bases in between. The CDR3 contains 13 residues. CDR3: CASSYGDTFEAFF. CDR3 coding DNA: TGTGCCAGCAGTTACGGGGACACCTTTGAAGCTTTCTTT.

V and J are TRBV12-3 or TRBV12-4 and TRBJ2-7; D may correspond to TRBD1 or TRBD2 (5 bases each). This CDR3 region has 12 residues. V dropped 6 bases and J dropped 4 bases, with 10 bases sitting between them. The CDR3 is CASSPGLYEQYF. DNA of the CDR3: TGTGCCAGCAGCCCGGGGCTGTACGAGCAGTACTTC.

V gene TRBV29-1 combines with J gene TRBJ2-1; D not resolved. This CDR3 is 10 amino acids long. The germline V and J ends were trimmed by 4 bases and 7 bases, with 5 bases remaining between them. Per germline, CDR1 SQVTM and CDR2 ANQGSEA. The DNA of the CDR3 is TGCAGCGTTGCCAGGAATGAGCAGTTCTTC. Translation gives CSVARNEQFF.

The chain employs TRBV5-1 and TRBJ2-7; D is unresolved. The V end was cut by 0 bases, the J end by 5 bases, with 6 bases between. This CDR3 has 12 amino acids. The germline V gene encodes CDR1 SGHRS and CDR2 YFSETQ. CDR3 in amino acids: CASSLVLDEQYF. The CDR3 DNA reads as TGCGCCAGCAGCTTGGTTCTAGACGAGCAGTACTTC.

The chain joins TRBV6-1 to TRBJ2-7; D is ambiguous. Trimming removed 0 bases from V and 0 bases from J, with 6 bases in between. Germline CDR1 is MNHNS and CDR2 is SASEGT. There are 14 residues in the CDR3. DNA for the CDR3: TGTGCCAGCAGTGAAGCGGCAGCCTCCTACGAGCAGTACTTC. Translated, it gives CASSEAAASYEQYF.